This T cell receptor (beta chain) originates from a study of human T cells and chemical hapten exposure. Overall study: During the roughly 26-week study period, patients had diphenylcyclopropenone applied to the scalp every week. Notes on the study in general: PT1 expanded TCR counts correlated positively with patch test score.

Individual cDNA molecules (in the library) carried attached unique molecular identifiers. TCRdb redid the calling of the RACE reads with MiXCR, one entry per CDR3 protein. The table shows about 160,000 distinct CDR3 sequences, with 25% to 35% occurring only once. This clonotype has just a few counts. No antigen is known for it. The time point is: patch test 3, about 24 weeks after DPC sensitization. As for treatment: therapeutic diphenylcyclopropenone sensitization with weekly scalp DPC. Germline CDR1 reads DFQATT; CDR2 reads SNEGSKA (reference sequence). V dropped 6 bases and J dropped 4; count of bases not matched to a gene: 9. The CDR3 has 14 residues.

The receptor's source is a woman between 18 and 29 years old with alopecia areata. Some clones in this sample may be carry-over from other donors' samples. The chain is built from TRBV20-1 and TRBJ2-1; 7 positions match TRBD1. The source material was whole blood, sampled in connection with sensitization to the hapten diphenylcyclopropenone (DPC). CDR3 in DNA: TGCAGTGCAAGTGACAGGGTCGGATACAATGAGCAGTTCTTC. Its translation: CSASDRVGYNEQFF.